This record covers a single T cell receptor (beta chain). What it recognizes is unknown. The donors were part of the validation cohort of fewer than 150 subjects. That cohort was separate from the first cohort, which comprised 666 subjects. TCRdb's copy holds only in-frame clones and misses some; the assay was immunoSEQ multiplex PCR. Among tens of thousands of clones listed, roughly 94% were seen once. This sample is drawn from a study of cytomegalovirus exposure and HLA in healthy donors. Study-level points and caveats: The classifier reportedly diagnosed cytomegalovirus status with high specificity and sensitivity. Cytomegalovirus-associated TCR beta chains were listed, numbering approximately 150.

Germline V gives CDR1 MNHNS, CDR2 SASEGT. The V and J ends lost 6 bases and 0 bases respectively, with 5 bases between them. The CDR3 has 12 residues. The clonotype comes from a woman aged 18-30 years in good health and CMV-seropositive. The chain uses TRBV6-1 and TRBJ1-1; the D is unclear. Material: PBMCs. CDR3 nucleotides: TGTGCCAGCAGAGCACTGAACACTGAAGCTTTCTTT. It specifies CASRALNTEAFF.